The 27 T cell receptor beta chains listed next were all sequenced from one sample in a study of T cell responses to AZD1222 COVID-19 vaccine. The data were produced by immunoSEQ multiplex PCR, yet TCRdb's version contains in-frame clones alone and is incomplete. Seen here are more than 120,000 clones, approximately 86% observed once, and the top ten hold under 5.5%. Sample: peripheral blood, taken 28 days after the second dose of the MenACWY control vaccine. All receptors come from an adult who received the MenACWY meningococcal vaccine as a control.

CDR3 sequence: CASSLWGMATNTEAFF. CDR3 DNA sequence: TGTGCCAGCAGTTTGTGGGGAATGGCGACGAACACTGAAGCTTTCTTT. The chain has TRBV28 and TRBJ1-1, with D unclear. Germline V gene lookup returns CDR1 MDHEN and CDR2 SYDVKM. Trimming left V 3 bases short and J 1 base short, with 15 bases between. The CDR3 covers 16 residues.

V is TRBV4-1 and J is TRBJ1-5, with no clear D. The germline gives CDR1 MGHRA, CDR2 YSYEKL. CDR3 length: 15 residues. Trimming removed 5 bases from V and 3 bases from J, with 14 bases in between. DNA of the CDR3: TGCGCCAGCAGCTTCCGGGCCCAATTCAATCAGCCCCAGCATTTT. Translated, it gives CASSFRAQFNQPQHF.

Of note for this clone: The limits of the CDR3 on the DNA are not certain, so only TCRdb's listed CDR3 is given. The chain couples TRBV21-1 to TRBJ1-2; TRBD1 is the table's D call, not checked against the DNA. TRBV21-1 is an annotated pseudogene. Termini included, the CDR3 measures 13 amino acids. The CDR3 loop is CARVAGGAGGYTF.

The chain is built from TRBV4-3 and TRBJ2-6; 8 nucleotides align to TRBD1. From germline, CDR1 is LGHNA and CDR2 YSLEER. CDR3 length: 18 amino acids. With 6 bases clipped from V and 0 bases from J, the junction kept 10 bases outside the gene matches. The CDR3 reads CASSASGGRLSGANVLTF. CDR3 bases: TGCGCCAGCAGTGCCTCAGGGGGCCGTCTCTCTGGGGCCAACGTCCTGACTTTC.

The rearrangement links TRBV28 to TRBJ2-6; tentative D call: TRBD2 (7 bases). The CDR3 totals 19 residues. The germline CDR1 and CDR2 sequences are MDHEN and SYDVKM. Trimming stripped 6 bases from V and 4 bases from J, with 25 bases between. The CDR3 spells CASSSRGGSGGPGANVLTF. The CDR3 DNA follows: TGTGCCAGCAGCTCAAGGGGGGGCTCAGGAGGGCCCGGGGCCAACGTCCTGACTTTC.

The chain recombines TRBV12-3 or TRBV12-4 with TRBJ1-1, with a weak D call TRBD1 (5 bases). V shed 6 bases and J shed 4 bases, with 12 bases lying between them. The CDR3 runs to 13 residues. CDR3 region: CASSPGTVTEAFF. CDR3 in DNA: TGTGCCAGCAGCCCAGGGACGGTCACTGAAGCTTTCTTT.

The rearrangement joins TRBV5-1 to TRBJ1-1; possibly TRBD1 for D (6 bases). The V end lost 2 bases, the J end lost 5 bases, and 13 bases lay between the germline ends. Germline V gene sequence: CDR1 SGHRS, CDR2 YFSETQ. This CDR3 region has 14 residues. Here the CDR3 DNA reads TGCGCCAGCAGCTTCGGCAGGGGATCGACTGAAGCTTTCTTT. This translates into CASSFGRGSTEAFF.

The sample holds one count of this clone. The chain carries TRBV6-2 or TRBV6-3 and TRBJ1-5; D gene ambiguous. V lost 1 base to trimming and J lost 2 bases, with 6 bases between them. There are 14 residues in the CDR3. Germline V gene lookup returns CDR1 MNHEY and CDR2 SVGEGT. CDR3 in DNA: TGTGCCAGCAGTTACTTCATGGGCAATCAGCCCCAGCATTTT. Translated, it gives CASSYFMGNQPQHF.

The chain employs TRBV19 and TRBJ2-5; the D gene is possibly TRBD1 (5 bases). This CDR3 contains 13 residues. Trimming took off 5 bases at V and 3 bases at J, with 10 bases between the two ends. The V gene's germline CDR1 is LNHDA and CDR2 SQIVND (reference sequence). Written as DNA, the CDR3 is TGTGCCAGTAGTTTTAGACAGAAAGAGACCCAGTACTTC. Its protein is CASSFRQKETQYF.

The chain's CDR3 is CASSLRGQGLSGNTIYF. The CDR3 DNA reads TGTGCCAGTAGCCTAAGAGGACAGGGCCTCTCTGGAAACACCATATATTTT. V gene TRBV19 combines with J gene TRBJ1-3; TRBD1 matches at 8 bases. CDR1 is LNHDA, CDR2 SQIVND, per germline (reference sequence). The CDR3 is made up of 17 amino acids. V shed 6 bases and J 0 bases; nucleotides not matched to a gene: 10.

This chain's CDR3 is CASSQFTGIGNEQYF. CDR3 in DNA: TGTGCCAGCAGCCAATTCACAGGTATTGGGAACGAGCAGTACTTC. This sequence joins TRBV14 and TRBJ2-7, with D perhaps matching TRBD1 (5 bases). V lost 2 bases to trimming and J lost 5 bases, with 16 bases between them. There are 15 residues in the CDR3. Germline CDR1 SGHDN, CDR2 FVKESK.

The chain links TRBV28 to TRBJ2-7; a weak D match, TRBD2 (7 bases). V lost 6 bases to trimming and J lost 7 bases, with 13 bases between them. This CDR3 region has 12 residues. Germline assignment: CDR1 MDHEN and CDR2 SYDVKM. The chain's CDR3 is CASSRGGVEQYF. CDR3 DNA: TGTGCCAGCAGCCGAGGGGGGGTTGAGCAGTACTTC.

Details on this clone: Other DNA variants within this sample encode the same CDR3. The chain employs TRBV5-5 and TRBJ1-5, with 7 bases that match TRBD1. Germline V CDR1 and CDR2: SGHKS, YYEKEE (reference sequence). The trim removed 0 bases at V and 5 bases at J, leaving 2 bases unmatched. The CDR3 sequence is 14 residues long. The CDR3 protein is CASSLGGGDQPQHF. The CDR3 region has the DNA TGTGCCAGCAGCTTGGGAGGGGGCGATCAGCCCCAGCATTTT.

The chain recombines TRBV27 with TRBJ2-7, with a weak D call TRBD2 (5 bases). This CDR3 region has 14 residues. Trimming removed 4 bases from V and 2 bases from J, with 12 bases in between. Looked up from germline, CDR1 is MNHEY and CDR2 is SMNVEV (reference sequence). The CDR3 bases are TGTGCCAGCAGTTCAAGACTACCCCCCTACGAGCAGTACTTC. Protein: CASSSRLPPYEQYF.

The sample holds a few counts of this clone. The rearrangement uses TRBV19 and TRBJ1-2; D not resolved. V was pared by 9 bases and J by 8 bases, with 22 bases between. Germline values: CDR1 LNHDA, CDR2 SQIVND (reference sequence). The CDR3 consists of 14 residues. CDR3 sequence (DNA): TGTGCCAGCCTTCAGGAAGGGAAGAGTCGGGGCTACACCTTC. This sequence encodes CASLQEGKSRGYTF. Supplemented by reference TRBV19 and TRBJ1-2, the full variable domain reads DGGITQSPKYLFRKEGQNVTLSCEQNLNHDAMYWYRQDPGQGLRLIYYSQIVNDFQKGDIAEGYSVSREKKESFPLTVTSAQKNPTAFYLCASLQEGKSRGYTFGSGTRLTVV.

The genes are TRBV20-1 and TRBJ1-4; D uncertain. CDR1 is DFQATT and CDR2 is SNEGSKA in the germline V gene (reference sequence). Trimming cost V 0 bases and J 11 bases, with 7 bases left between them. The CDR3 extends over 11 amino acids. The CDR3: CSARDRTKLFF. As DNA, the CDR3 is TGCAGTGCTAGAGATAGGACGAAACTGTTTTTT.

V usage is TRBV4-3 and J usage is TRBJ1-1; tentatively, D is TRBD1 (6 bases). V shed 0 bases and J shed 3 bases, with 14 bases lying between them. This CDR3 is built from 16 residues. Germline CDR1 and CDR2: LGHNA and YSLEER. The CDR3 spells CASSQEWARGDTEAFF. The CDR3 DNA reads TGCGCCAGCAGCCAAGAGTGGGCGAGGGGGGACACTGAAGCTTTCTTT.

CDR3 nucleotide sequence: TGTGCCAGCAGCCGTAGAGTCTTGGGCACTGAAGCTTTCTTT. Its translation is CASSRRVLGTEAFF. V and J are TRBV5-8 and TRBJ1-1; D not resolved. CDR1 and CDR2 from the germline V gene are SGHTS and YDEGEE. V was trimmed by 4 bases and J by 4 bases, leaving 14 bases between them. This CDR3 has 14 amino acids.

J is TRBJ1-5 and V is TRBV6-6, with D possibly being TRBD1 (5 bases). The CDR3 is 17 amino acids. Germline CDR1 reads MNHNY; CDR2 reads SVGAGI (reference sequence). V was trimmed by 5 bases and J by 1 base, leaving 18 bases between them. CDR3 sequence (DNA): TGTGCCAGCAGTCCAAGGGGTCAGAGGTACAGCAATCAGCCCCAGCATTTT. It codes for CASSPRGQRYSNQPQHF.

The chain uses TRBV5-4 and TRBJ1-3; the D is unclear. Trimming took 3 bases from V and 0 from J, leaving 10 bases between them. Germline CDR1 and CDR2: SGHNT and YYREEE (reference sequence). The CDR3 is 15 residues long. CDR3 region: CASSSRQSSGNTIYF. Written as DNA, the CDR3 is TGTGCCAGCAGCTCGCGGCAGAGCTCTGGAAACACCATATATTTT.

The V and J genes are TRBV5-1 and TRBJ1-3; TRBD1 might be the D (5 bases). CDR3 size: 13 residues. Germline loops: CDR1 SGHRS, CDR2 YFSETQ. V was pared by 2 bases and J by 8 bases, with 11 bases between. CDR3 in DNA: TGCGCCAGCAGCTTAACCGGGACGGACACCATATATTTT. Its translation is CASSLTGTDTIYF.

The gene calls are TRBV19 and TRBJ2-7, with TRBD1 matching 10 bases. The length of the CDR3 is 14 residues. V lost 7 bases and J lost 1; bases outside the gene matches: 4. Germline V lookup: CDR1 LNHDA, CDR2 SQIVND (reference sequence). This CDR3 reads CASMRTGGSYEQYF. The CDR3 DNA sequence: TGTGCCAGTATGCGGACAGGGGGGTCCTACGAGCAGTACTTC.

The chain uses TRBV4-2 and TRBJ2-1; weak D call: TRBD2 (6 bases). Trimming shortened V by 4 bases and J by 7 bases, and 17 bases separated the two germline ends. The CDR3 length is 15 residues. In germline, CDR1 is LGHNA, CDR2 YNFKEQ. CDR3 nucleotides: TGTGCCAGCAGCCTTAGCGGACCTTTAGTTAATGAGCAGTTCTTC. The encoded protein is CASSLSGPLVNEQFF.

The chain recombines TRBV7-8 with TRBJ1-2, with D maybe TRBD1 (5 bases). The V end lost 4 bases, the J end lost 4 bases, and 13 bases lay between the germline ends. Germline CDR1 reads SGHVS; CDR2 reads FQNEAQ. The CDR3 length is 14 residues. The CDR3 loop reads CASSSGHVTYGYTF. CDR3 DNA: TGTGCCAGCAGCTCTGGACACGTGACCTATGGCTACACCTTC.

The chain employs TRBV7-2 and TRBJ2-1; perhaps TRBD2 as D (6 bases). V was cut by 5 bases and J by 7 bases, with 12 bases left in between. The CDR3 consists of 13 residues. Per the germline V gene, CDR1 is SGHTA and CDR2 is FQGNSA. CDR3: CASSVHRGNEQFF. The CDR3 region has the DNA TGTGCCAGCAGCGTACATCGGGGGAATGAGCAGTTCTTC.

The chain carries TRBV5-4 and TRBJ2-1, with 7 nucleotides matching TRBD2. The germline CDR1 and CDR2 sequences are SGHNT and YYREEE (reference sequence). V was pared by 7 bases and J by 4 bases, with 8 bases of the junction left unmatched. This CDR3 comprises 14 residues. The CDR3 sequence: CASSVQRGYNEQFF. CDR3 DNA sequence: TGTGCCAGCTCCGTTCAGCGGGGATACAATGAGCAGTTCTTC.

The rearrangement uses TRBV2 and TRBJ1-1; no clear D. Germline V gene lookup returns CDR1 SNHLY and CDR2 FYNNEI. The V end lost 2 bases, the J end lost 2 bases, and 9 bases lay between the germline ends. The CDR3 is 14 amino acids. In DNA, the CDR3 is TGTGCCAGCAGTGAACGGTCCTCCAACACTGAAGCTTTCTTT. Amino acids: CASSERSSNTEAFF.